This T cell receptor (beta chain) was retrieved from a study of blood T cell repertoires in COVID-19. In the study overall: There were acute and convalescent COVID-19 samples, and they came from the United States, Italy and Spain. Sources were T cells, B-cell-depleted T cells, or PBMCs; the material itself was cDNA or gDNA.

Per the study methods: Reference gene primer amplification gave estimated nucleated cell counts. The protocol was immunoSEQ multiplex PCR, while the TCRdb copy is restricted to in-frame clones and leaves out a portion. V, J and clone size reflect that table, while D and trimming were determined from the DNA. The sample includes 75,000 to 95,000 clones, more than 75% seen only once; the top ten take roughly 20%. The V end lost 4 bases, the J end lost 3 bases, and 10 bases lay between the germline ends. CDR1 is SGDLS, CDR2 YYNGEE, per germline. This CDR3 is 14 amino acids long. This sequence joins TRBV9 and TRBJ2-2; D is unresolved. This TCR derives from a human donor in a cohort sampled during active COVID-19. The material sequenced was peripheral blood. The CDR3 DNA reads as TGTGCCAGCAGCTACTCCGATTACACCGGGGAGCTGTTTTTT. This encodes CASSYSDYTGELFF.